Listed here are 6 T cell receptor beta chains from one sample, sequenced in a study of OX40 agonist ivuxolimab in advanced cancers. Data came from immunoSEQ multiplex PCR; TCRdb stores just in-frame clones and leaves some out. This table holds 20,000 to 30,000 clones, roughly 93% found once. Sequencing was performed on CD4+ or CD8+ T cells sorted from blood, taken in a trial of the OX40 agonist ivuxolimab. The receptors shown here come from an adult with an advanced solid tumor such as melanoma, head and neck, liver or kidney cancer.

V usage is TRBV7-3 and J usage is TRBJ2-5; D may be TRBD1 or TRBD2 (5 bases each). The germline CDR1 and CDR2 sequences are SGHTA and FQGTGA. The CDR3 length is 13 residues. Deletions cut 6 bases from V and 2 bases from J, with 10 bases between. The chain's CDR3 is CASRRDEQETQYF. CDR3 bases: TGTGCCAGCAGACGGGACGAACAAGAGACCCAGTACTTC.

V is TRBV6-5 and J is TRBJ1-3; the match to TRBD1 covers 7 bases. CDR3 size: 16 residues. V lost 4 bases, J lost 0 bases, and 6 bases stayed unmatched. Germline CDR1 MNHEY, CDR2 SVGAGI. CDR3 in amino acids: CASSSGQATSGNTIYF. In DNA, the CDR3 is TGTGCCAGCAGTTCTGGACAGGCGACCTCTGGAAACACCATATATTTT.

This chain uses TRBV9 with TRBJ2-1; D is possibly TRBD2 (5 bases). Trimming removed 0 bases from V and 1 base from J, with 8 bases in between. Germline V gene data show CDR1 as SGDLS and CDR2 as YYNGEE. The CDR3 has 15 amino acids. The CDR3 DNA follows: TGTGCCAGCAGCGTAGGTGGGGAGTCCTACAATGAGCAGTTCTTC. It yields the protein CASSVGGESYNEQFF.

The V call is TRBV29-1, the J call TRBJ2-7; D remains unclear. Germline lookup yields CDR1 SQVTM and CDR2 ANQGSEA. The germline V and J ends were trimmed by 4 bases and 2 bases, with 6 bases remaining between them. The CDR3 length is 11 residues. CDR3 sequence (DNA): TGCAGCGTTGTGGTGGCCTACGAGCAGTACTTC. Its translation: CSVVVAYEQYF.

CDR3 sequence reads: CASSLDGGYEQYF. Here the CDR3 DNA reads TGCGCCAGCAGCTTGGACGGGGGATACGAGCAGTACTTC. V usage is TRBV5-1 and J usage is TRBJ2-7, with D possibly being TRBD2 (6 bases). The CDR3 runs to 13 residues. The V end lost 0 bases, the J end lost 4 bases, and 8 bases lay between the germline ends. Germline-derived CDR1 and CDR2 are SGHRS and YFSETQ.

The chain links TRBV4-2 to TRBJ1-2; weak D call: TRBD1 (6 bases). Germline CDR1 and CDR2: LGHNA and YNFKEQ. V was trimmed by 0 bases and J by 5 bases, leaving 16 bases between them. The CDR3 is made up of 16 amino acids. The CDR3 sequence: CASSQDQGSRVYGYTF. The CDR3 nucleotides read TGTGCCAGCAGCCAAGATCAGGGGAGCAGGGTTTATGGCTACACCTTC.